This T cell receptor (beta chain) is from a study of blood T cell repertoires in COVID-19. Study overall: Samples of COVID-19 (acute and convalescent) were obtained from the United States, Italy and Spain. T cells, B-cell-depleted T cells, or PBMCs supplied cDNA or gDNA.

After removal of 4 bases from V and 5 bases from J, the junction contained 22 bases not matched to a gene. This CDR3 spans 19 amino acids. Germline loops: CDR1 SNHLY, CDR2 FYNNEI. Authors' methods: Amplification of reference gene primers was used by the study to estimate nucleated cell counts. The data were produced by immunoSEQ multiplex PCR, yet TCRdb's version contains in-frame clones alone and is incomplete. The D gene and trimming were derived from the DNA, and the V and J assignments and clone size from that table. The sample records around 120,000 clones, 70% to 85% being singletons. The source of this sequence is a man aged 45-65 years with acute or convalescent COVID-19. V and J are TRBV2 and TRBJ2-5, with 7 bases matching TRBD2. The sequencing sample was made of peripheral blood. CDR3 in amino acids: CASSVGGGSGWAGGETQYF. CDR3 DNA: TGTGCCAGCAGTGTGGGGGGGGGAAGCGGGTGGGCCGGGGGGGAGACCCAGTACTTC.